This note documents a single T cell receptor (beta chain) sequence. Its antigen is not known. As for time point: week 11, during vaccination. Vaccination comprised doses that each held 300 ug of mutant IDH1 20-mer peptide, plus topical imiquimod. This sample is part of a study of a mutant IDH1 vaccine in newly diagnosed glioma. About the research overall: Eight vaccine injections were given to patients in weeks 1, 3, 5, 7, 11, 15, 19 and 23.

The germline V gene has CDR1 SQVTM and CDR2 ANQGSEA. This CDR3 is 15 amino acids long. Trimming took 6 bases from V and 1 from J; bases not matched to a gene: 6. Only in-frame clones appear in the TCRdb table, and some are missing; sequencing was by immunoSEQ multiplex PCR. The table has tens of thousands of clones, around 77% seen once. Study results and limitations: Patients mounted vaccine-induced immune responses in 90% to 95% of cases.

This rearrangement joins TRBV29-1 to TRBJ2-2, with 9 bases fitting TRBD2. The sequences come from PBMCs, collected from a glioma patient whose treatment included an IDH1 peptide vaccine. This sequence was found in a woman younger than 35 with glioma. Written as DNA, the CDR3 is TGCAGCGTGGAATCTAGCGGGGAGAACACCGGGGAGCTGTTTTTT. The encoded protein is CSVESSGENTGELFF.